Below are 17 T cell receptor beta chains sequenced from a single sample in a study of early T cells in non-severe SARS-CoV-2 infection. MiXCR was run by TCRdb on the 5' RACE reads, yielding one entry per CDR3 protein. The sample lists 99,000 or so distinct CDR3 sequences; roughly 17% were seen once. Sequencing was performed on whole blood. The source is an adult who was a healthcare worker with PCR-confirmed SARS-CoV-2 infection or an uninfected control (not recorded which).

This clonotype was seen a handful of times. This chain joins TRBV5-4 and TRBJ2-5, with TRBD2 identical over 11 bases. This CDR3 is built from 16 residues. Germline-derived CDR1 and CDR2 are SGHNT and YYREEE (reference sequence). The V segment lost 4 bases and the J segment 2 bases; nucleotides outside the gene matches: 7. The CDR3 DNA reads TGTGCCAGCAGCCCAGTTACTAGCGGGAGTCAAGAGACCCAGTACTTC. Its translation: CASSPVTSGSQETQYF.

This clonotype was detected a few times. The chain links TRBV7-2 to TRBJ1-2; possible D gene TRBD1, 5 bases. Trimming took off 5 bases at V and 2 bases at J, with 9 bases between the two ends. Germline loops: CDR1 SGHTA, CDR2 FQGNSA. CDR3 length: 13 amino acids. The CDR3 protein is CASSEDRNYGYTF. Written as DNA, the CDR3 is TGTGCCAGCAGCGAAGACAGAAACTATGGCTACACCTTC.

This clonotype was seen a handful of times. The chain carries TRBV12-3 or TRBV12-4 and TRBJ1-1; perhaps TRBD1 as D (5 bases). V lost 2 bases and J 3 bases, leaving 10 bases between the germline ends. The length of the CDR3 is 14 residues. DNA of the CDR3: TGTGCCAGCAGTTTATCAGGGTTGCACACTGAAGCTTTCTTT. Its translation is CASSLSGLHTEAFF.

This clonotype was counted between two and nine times. The chain employs TRBV18 and TRBJ1-2; D gene uncertain. V was trimmed by 2 bases and J by 3 bases, leaving 10 bases between them. Germline values: CDR1 KGHSH, CDR2 LQKENI. The CDR3 is 14 residues long. This chain's CDR3 is CASSPVQSDYGYTF. The CDR3 DNA reads TGTGCCAGCTCACCAGTCCAGTCCGACTATGGCTACACCTTC.

This clonotype has a handful of counts. The chain combines TRBV7-2 with TRBJ1-6; D is uncertain. V lost 5 bases and J lost 0, with 11 bases in between. Germline V gene sequence: CDR1 SGHTA, CDR2 FQGNSA. This CDR3 is 16 amino acids long. The CDR3 nucleotides read TGTGCCAGCAGCCTCGGTAGCAGCTCCTATAATTCACCCCTCCACTTT. This gives the protein CASSLGSSSYNSPLHF.

This clonotype was found a few times. V gene TRBV28 combines with J gene TRBJ2-1; TRBD2 matches at 12 bases. V dropped 5 bases and J dropped 4; count of bases not matched to a gene: 9. CDR1 and CDR2 (germline): MDHEN, SYDVKM. CDR3 size: 17 residues. DNA for the CDR3: TGTGCCAGCAGTATTCATCTGGGGACTAGCGGGTACAATGAGCAGTTCTTC. Translation: CASSIHLGTSGYNEQFF.

This clonotype has only a few counts. The chain is built from TRBV12-3 or TRBV12-4 and TRBJ2-7, with 9 bases that match TRBD1. CDR3 length: 16 residues. Trimming removed 6 bases from V and 7 bases from J; junction bases left unmatched: 16. The CDR3 loop reads CASRPPGTGRRGEQYF. The CDR3 bases are TGTGCCAGCAGACCCCCTGGGACAGGGAGGCGCGGGGAGCAGTACTTC.

This clonotype was seen more than once but under ten times. The chain has TRBV18 and TRBJ1-3; the match to TRBD1 covers 7 bases. Germline V CDR1 and CDR2: KGHSH, LQKENI. The CDR3 extends over 19 amino acids. V was clipped by 3 bases and J by 4 bases; unmatched bases: 18. In DNA, the CDR3 is TGTGCCAGCTCACCTCCCGTGACAGGGCCCCTAATCACGGGAAACACCATATATTTT. It encodes CASSPPVTGPLITGNTIYF.

This clonotype occurred a few times. The chain joins TRBV6-2 or TRBV6-3 to TRBJ1-2; 8 bases are a match to TRBD1. Per the germline V gene, CDR1 is MNHEY and CDR2 is SVGEGT. J gave up 6 bases and V 2 bases, and 14 bases lay outside the gene matches. There are 17 residues in the CDR3. The DNA for the CDR3 is TGTGCCAGCAGTTACGCTCCGGACAGGGCTTTTTCTGATGGCTACACCTTC. Amino acids: CASSYAPDRAFSDGYTF.

The J gene is TRBJ2-3, the V gene TRBV11-2; 7 nucleotides line up with TRBD2. Germline V CDR1 and CDR2: SGHAT, FQNNGV. V dropped 4 bases and J dropped 4; count of bases not matched to a gene: 8. This CDR3 has 15 amino acids. The CDR3 region has the DNA TGTGCCAGCAGCTGGGCGAACCTAGCGGCAGATACGCAGTATTTT. Translated: CASSWANLAADTQYF.

The rearrangement joins TRBV24-1 to TRBJ2-3; 12 bases map to TRBD1. V lost 7 bases and J lost 5; bases outside the gene matches: 6. CDR1 is KGHDR and CDR2 is SFDVKD in the germline V gene. The CDR3 has 15 residues. CDR3 residues: CATREGQGAKDTQYF. The CDR3, as DNA: TGTGCCACCAGAGAGGGACAGGGGGCGAAAGATACGCAGTATTTT.

The rearrangement links TRBV6-2 or TRBV6-3 to TRBJ2-5; D is uncertain. The CDR3 has 11 residues. V was cut by 2 bases and J by 7 bases, with 5 bases left in between. Germline V gene sequence: CDR1 MNHEY, CDR2 SVGEGT. The CDR3 here is CASSYVGTQYF. For the CDR3, the DNA is TGTGCCAGCAGTTACGTGGGGACCCAGTACTTC.

V gene TRBV28 combines with J gene TRBJ2-5, with D uncertain. Germline V gene lookup returns CDR1 MDHEN and CDR2 SYDVKM. Trimming removed 7 bases from V and 5 bases from J, with 11 bases in between. The CDR3 sequence is 12 residues long. The CDR3 DNA follows: TGTGCCAGCAACCCTAGTGGGGAGACCCAGTACTTC. Amino acid sequence: CASNPSGETQYF.

This clonotype has a count of ten or more. The rearrangement joins TRBV9 to TRBJ2-7, with 8 bases aligning to TRBD1. CDR1 SGDLS and CDR2 YYNGEE come from the germline V gene. With 6 bases clipped from V and 5 bases from J, the junction kept 13 bases outside the gene matches. The CDR3 spans 15 residues. CDR3 coding DNA: TGTGCCAGCATCACGTTAGGAGACAGGGGTCACGAGCAGTACTTC. It yields the protein CASITLGDRGHEQYF.

Only a few counts were recorded for this clonotype. V usage is TRBV7-9 and J usage is TRBJ2-7, with D possibly matching TRBD2 (5 bases). Trimming removed 8 bases from V and 7 bases from J, with 24 bases in between. Germline CDR1 SEHNR, CDR2 FQNEAQ (reference sequence). This CDR3 is 15 amino acids long. CDR3 sequence reads: CASYQLTARPGEQYF. The DNA of the CDR3 is TGTGCCAGCTACCAGTTGACGGCTCGGCCGGGAGAGCAGTACTTC.

The chain is built from TRBV29-1 and TRBJ2-7; 9 nucleotides align to TRBD2. J lost 5 bases, V lost 7 bases, and 9 bases had no gene match. CDR1 and CDR2 (germline): SQVTM, ANQGSEA. The CDR3 covers 13 residues. The CDR3 sequence is CSAAGGGRNEQYF. The CDR3 nucleotides are TGCAGCGCCGCGGGAGGGGGGCGGAACGAGCAGTACTTC.

The chain uses TRBV6-2 or TRBV6-3 and TRBJ1-6; D remains ambiguous. The CDR3 consists of 13 residues. Per the germline V gene, CDR1 is MNHEY and CDR2 is SVGEGT. The V gene lost 2 bases and the J gene lost 9 bases, with 8 bases spanning the gap. CDR3 region: CASSYPIISPLHF. As DNA, the CDR3 is TGTGCCAGCAGTTACCCGATTATTTCACCCCTCCACTTT.